This T cell receptor beta chain was identified during a study of cytomegalovirus exposure and HLA in healthy donors. Overall study findings and caveats: One cluster of highly shared sequence variants probably arose as a sequencing artifact. A list of approximately 150 TCR beta chains associated with cytomegalovirus was given. The number of N-insertions in an Asian-associated ancestry cluster was reportedly below the roughly 620-donor mean in a later analysis. Earlier analysis looked at TCR beta V segments, and most were productive about 87% or about 30% of the time.

PCR primers comprised 60 Vbeta and 13 Jbeta primers. Produced via immunoSEQ multiplex PCR; TCRdb's table is partial and in-frame only. Of approximately 150,000 clones listed, 80% were seen once; the top ten hold about 9.5%. With 4 bases removed from V and 8 bases from J, the gap between germline ends came to 17 bases. The CDR3 is 15 residues long. Per germline, CDR1 MNHEY and CDR2 SVGAGI. As concerns this clone: The target antigen is unknown.

This sequence was found in a man aged 18 to 35 in good health and CMV-seropositive. Sequenced material: PBMCs. The gene calls are TRBV6-5 and TRBJ1-4; tentative D call: TRBD1 (6 bases). The CDR3 spells CASSFRGFEGEKLFF. CDR3 nucleotides: TGTGCCAGCAGTTTCAGGGGTTTTGAGGGGGAAAAACTGTTTTTT.